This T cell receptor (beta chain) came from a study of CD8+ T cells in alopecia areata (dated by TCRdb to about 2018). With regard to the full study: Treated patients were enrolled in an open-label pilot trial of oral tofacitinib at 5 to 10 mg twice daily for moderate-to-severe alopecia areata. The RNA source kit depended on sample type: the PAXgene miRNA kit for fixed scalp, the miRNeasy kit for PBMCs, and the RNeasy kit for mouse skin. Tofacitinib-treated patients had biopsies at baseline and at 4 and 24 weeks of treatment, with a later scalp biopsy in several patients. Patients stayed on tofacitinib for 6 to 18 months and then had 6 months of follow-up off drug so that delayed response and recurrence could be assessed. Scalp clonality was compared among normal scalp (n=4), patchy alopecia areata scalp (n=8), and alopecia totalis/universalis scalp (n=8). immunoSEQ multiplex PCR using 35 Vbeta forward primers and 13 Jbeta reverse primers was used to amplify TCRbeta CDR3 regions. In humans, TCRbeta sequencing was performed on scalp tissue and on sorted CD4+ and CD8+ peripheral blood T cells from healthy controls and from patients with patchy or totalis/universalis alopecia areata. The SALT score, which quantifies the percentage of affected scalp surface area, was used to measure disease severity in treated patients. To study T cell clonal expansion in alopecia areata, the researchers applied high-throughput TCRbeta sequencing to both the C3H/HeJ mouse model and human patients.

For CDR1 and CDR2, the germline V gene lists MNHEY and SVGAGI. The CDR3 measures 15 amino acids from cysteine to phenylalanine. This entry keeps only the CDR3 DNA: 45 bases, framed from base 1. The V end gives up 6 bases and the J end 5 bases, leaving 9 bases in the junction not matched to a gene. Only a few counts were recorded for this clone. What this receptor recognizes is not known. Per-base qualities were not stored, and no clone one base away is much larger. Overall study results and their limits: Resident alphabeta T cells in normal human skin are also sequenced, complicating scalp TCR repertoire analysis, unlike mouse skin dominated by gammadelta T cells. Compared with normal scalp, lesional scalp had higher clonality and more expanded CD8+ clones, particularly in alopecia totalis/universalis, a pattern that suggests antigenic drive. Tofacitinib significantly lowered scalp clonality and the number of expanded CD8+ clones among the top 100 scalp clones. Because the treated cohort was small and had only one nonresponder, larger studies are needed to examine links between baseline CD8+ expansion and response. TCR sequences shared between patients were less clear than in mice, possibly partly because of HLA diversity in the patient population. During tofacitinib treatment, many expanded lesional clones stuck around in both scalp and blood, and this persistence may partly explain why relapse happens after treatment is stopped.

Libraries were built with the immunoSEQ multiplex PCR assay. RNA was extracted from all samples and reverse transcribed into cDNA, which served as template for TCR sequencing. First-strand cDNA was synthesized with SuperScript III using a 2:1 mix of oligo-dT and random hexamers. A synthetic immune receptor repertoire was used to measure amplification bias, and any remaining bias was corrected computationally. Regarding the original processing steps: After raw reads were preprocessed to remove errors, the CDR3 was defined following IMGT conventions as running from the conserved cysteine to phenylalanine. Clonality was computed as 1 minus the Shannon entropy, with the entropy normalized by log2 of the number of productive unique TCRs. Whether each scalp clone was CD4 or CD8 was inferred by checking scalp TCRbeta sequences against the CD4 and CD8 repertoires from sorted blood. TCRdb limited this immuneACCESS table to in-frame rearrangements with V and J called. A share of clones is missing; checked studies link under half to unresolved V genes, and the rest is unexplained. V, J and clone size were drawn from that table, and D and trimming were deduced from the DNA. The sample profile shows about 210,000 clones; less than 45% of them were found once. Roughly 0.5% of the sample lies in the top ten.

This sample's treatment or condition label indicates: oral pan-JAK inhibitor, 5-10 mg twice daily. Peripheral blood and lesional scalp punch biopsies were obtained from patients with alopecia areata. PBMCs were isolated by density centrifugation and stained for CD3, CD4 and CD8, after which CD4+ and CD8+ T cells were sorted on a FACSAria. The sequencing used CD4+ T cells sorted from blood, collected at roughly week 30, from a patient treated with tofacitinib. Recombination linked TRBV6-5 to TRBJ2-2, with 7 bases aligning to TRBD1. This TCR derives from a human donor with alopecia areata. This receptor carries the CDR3 CASSPRQGRTGELFF. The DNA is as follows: TGTGCCAGCAGCCCTCGACAGGGTCGGACCGGGGAGCTGTTTTTT.